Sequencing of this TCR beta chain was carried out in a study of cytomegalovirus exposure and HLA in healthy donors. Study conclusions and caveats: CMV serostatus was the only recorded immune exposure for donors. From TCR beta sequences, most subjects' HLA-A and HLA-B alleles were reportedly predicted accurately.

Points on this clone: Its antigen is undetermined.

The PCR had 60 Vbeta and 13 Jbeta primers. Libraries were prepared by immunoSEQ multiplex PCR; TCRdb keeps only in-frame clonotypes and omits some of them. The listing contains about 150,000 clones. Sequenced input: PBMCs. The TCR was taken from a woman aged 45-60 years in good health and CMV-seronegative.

The CDR3, as DNA: TGTGCCAGCAGTGAATGGTTCGACAGTAGCACAGATACGCAGTATTTT. Its protein is CASSEWFDSSTDTQYF. This chain connects TRBV6-1 to TRBJ2-3, with D tentatively TRBD1 (5 bases). CDR3 size: 16 residues. V shed 2 bases and J shed 0 bases, with 12 bases lying between them. From germline, CDR1 is MNHNS and CDR2 SASEGT.